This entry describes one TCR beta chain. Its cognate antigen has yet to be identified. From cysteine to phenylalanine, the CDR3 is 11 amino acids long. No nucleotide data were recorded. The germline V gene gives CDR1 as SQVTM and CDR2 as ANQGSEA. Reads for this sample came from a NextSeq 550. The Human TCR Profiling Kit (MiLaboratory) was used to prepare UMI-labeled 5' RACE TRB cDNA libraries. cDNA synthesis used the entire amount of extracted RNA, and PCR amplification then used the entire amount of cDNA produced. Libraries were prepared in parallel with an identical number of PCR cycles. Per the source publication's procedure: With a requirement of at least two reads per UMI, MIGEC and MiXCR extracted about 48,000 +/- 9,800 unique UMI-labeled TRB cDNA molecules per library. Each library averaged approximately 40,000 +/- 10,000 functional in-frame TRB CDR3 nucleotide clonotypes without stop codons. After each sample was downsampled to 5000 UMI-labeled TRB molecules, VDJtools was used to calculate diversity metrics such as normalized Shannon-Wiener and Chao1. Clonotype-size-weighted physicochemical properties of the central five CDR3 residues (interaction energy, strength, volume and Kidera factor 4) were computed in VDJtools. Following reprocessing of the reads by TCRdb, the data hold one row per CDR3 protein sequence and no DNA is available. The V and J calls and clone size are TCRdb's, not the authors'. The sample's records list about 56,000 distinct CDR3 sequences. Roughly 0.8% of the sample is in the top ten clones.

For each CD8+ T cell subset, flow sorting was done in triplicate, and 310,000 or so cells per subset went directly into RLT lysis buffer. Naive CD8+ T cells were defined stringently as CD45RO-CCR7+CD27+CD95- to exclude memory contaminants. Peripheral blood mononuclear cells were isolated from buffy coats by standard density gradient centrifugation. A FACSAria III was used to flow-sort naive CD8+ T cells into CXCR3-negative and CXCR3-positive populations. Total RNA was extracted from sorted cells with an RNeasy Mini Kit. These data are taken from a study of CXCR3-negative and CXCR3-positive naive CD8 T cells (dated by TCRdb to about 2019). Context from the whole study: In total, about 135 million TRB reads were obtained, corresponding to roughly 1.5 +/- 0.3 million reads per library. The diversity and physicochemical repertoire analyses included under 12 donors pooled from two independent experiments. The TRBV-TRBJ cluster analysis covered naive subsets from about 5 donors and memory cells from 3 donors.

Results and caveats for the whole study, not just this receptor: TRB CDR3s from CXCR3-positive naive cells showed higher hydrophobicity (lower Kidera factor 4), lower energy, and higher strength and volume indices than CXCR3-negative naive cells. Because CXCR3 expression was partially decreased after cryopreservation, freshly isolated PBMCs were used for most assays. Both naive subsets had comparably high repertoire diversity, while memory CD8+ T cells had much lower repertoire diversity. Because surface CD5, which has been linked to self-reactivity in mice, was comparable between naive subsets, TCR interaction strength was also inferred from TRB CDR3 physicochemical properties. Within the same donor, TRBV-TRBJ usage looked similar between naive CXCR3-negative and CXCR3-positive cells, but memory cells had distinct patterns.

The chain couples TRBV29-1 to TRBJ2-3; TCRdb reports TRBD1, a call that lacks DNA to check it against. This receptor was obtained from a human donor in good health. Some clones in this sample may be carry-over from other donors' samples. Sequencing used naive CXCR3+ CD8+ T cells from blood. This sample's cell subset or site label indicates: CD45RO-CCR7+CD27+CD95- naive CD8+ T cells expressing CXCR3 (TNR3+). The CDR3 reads CSSQWGETQYF.